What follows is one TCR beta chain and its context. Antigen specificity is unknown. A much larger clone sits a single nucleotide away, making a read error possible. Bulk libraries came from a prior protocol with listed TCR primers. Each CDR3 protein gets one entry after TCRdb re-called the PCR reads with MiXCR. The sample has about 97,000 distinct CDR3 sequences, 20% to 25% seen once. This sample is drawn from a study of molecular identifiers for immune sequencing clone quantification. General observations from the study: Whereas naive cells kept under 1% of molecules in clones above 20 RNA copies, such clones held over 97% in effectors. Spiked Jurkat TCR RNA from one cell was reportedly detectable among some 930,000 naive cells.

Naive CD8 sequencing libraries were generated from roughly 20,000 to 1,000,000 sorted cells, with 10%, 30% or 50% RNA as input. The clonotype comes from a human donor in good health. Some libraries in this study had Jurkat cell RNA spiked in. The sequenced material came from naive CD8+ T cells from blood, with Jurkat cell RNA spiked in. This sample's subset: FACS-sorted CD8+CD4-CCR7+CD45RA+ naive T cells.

CDR3 bases: TGCGCCAGCCGCCAAGACCGCGGGGTCTCCTACGAGCAGTACTTC. The encoded protein is CASRQDRGVSYEQYF. The J gene is TRBJ2-7, the V gene TRBV4-3; weak D call: TRBD2 (6 bases). Germline CDR1 and CDR2: LGHNA and YSLEER. The CDR3 contains 15 residues.